The source of this T cell receptor beta chain is a study of cytomegalovirus exposure and HLA in healthy donors. Per germline, CDR1 MDHEN and CDR2 SYDVKM. The trim removed 6 bases at V and 4 bases at J, leaving 4 bases unmatched. The CDR3 has 14 residues. In the PCR, 60 Vbeta and 13 Jbeta primers were used. TCRdb keeps only in-frame clones here, not all; method: immunoSEQ multiplex PCR. Its listing shows some 140,000 clones. The chain combines TRBV28 with TRBJ1-1, with 11 nucleotides matching TRBD1. This clonotype originated in a woman in her sixties in good health and CMV-seronegative. Sequences were obtained from PBMCs. The CDR3 DNA sequence: TGTGCCAGCAGGCCGGGACAGGGGGGCACTGAAGCTTTCTTT. Protein product: CASRPGQGGTEAFF.